The rows below give T cell receptor beta chains drawn from one sample of a study of blood T cell repertoires in COVID-19. Clones were read by immunoSEQ multiplex PCR, and TCRdb kept only the in-frame ones, dropping some. This sample has roughly 90,000 clones, with about 85% found just once. Sequenced: peripheral blood. These receptor sequences come from a human donor in a cohort sampled during active COVID-19. Both conserved end residues are part of each CDR3. Fields, in order: D gene, J gene, clone size, V gene, CDR3 protein, CDR3 DNA. A D gene is named only where the DNA matches it firmly. Clone size is given for some rows only: seen once, a few or many times, or a class if the clone is expanded.

.,TRBJ1-2,.,TRBV2,CASRPTGLNYGYTF,TGTGCCAGCAGGCCGACAGGACTGAACTATGGCTACACCTTC
TRBD1,TRBJ2-5,.,TRBV7-9,CASSLGMTGSWETQYF,TGTGCCAGCAGCTTAGGAATGACAGGGTCATGGGAGACCCAGTACTTC
TRBD2,TRBJ2-7,.,TRBV12-3/TRBV12-4,CASNGREVGEQYF,TGTGCCAGCAATGGGCGGGAGGTGGGCGAGCAGTACTTC
.,TRBJ2-7,.,TRBV7-2,CASRPLAGVTSQYF,TGTGCCAGCAGGCCCCTGGCAGGCGTAACATCGCAGTACTTC
.,TRBJ1-1,few,TRBV27,CASSATRAEHTEAFF,TGTGCCAGCAGCGCCACGCGGGCAGAACACACTGAAGCTTTCTTT
.,TRBJ1-1,.,TRBV5-5,CASAIGGFTEAFF,TGTGCCAGCGCCATAGGAGGGTTCACTGAAGCTTTCTTT
.,TRBJ1-4,.,TRBV5-3,CARSDGTKRDEKLFF,TGTGCCAGAAGCGACGGGACTAAACGGGATGAAAAACTGTTTTTT
.,TRBJ2-7,once,TRBV5-6,CASSLVLGRDYEQYF,TGTGCCAGCAGCTTGGTTCTAGGCAGGGACTACGAGCAGTACTTC
TRBD2,TRBJ2-5,.,TRBV5-6,CASSPLAGGAETQYF,TGTGCCAGCAGCCCTCTAGCGGGGGGGGCGGAGACCCAGTACTTC
TRBD1,TRBJ1-4,.,TRBV7-9,CASSRDRANEKLFF,TGTGCCAGCAGTCGTGACAGGGCAAATGAAAAACTGTTTTTT
TRBD2,TRBJ2-7,once,TRBV9,CASSVSGLAASTQYF,TGTGCCAGCAGCGTAAGTGGACTAGCGGCTTCTACCCAGTACTTC
.,TRBJ2-5,.,TRBV27,CASSPTPSRVETQYF,TGTGCCAGCAGTCCAACCCCCTCCCGGGTGGAGACCCAGTACTTC
.,TRBJ2-5,.,TRBV4-2,CASSQETGERTQYF,TGTGCCAGCAGCCAAGAGACAGGTGAAAGGACCCAGTACTTC
TRBD1,TRBJ2-1,.,TRBV12-3/TRBV12-4,CASGQGYYNEQFF,TGTGCCTCAGGACAGGGCTACTACAATGAGCAGTTCTTC
.,TRBJ1-3,.,TRBV9,CASSVDNGAGGNTIYF,TGTGCCAGCAGCGTAGATAACGGCGCGGGTGGAAACACCATATATTTT
TRBD1,TRBJ2-3,.,TRBV30,CAWSSGQGIDTQYF,TGTGCCTGGAGCTCAGGACAGGGGATAGATACGCAGTATTTT
.,TRBJ2-1,.,TRBV4-1,CASSQDEEGYYNEQFF,TGCGCCAGCAGCCAAGATGAGGAGGGATACTACAATGAGCAGTTCTTC
TRBD2,TRBJ2-2,.,TRBV25-1,CASTPRGLAGNRELFF,TGTGCCAGCACCCCGAGGGGACTAGCGGGAAATAGGGAGCTGTTTTTT
.,TRBJ2-7,.,TRBV9,CASSGDEQVNSYEQYF,TGTGCCAGCAGCGGAGACGAGCAGGTAAACTCCTACGAGCAGTACTTC
TRBD2,TRBJ2-1,.,TRBV6-2/TRBV6-3,CASSYLGLAGTSYNEQFF,TGTGCCAGCAGTTACCTCGGACTAGCGGGGACCTCCTACAATGAGCAGTTCTTC
.,TRBJ2-5,.,TRBV20-1,CSAAIGETQYF,TGCAGTGCAGCAATCGGGGAGACCCAGTACTTC
TRBD1,TRBJ1-5,.,TRBV2,CASSVRTGGSLYSNQPQHF,TGTGCCAGCAGTGTCCGGACAGGGGGCTCCCTTTATAGCAATCAGCCCCAGCATTTT
TRBD1,TRBJ1-1,.,TRBV9,CASSARDRGNTEAFF,TGTGCCAGCAGCGCAAGGGACAGGGGTAACACTGAAGCTTTCTTT
TRBD1,TRBJ1-2,.,TRBV9,CASRAETGGGYYGYTF,TGTGCCAGCAGAGCAGAAACAGGGGGCGGATACTATGGCTACACCTTC
.,TRBJ1-4,.,TRBV21-1,CASEAGEWEKLFF,TGTGCCAGCGAGGCAGGGGAGTGGGAAAAACTGTTTTTT
TRBD2,TRBJ2-1,.,TRBV5-1,CASSSPTSANEQFF,TGCGCCAGCAGCTCGCCCACTAGCGCCAATGAGCAGTTCTTC
.,TRBJ2-4,.,TRBV10-3,CAISVEGEDDIQYF,TGTGCCATCAGTGTTGAGGGTGAGGATGACATTCAGTACTTC
TRBD1,TRBJ2-7,.,TRBV7-3,CASSLGTGGSYEQYF,TGTGCCAGCAGCCTAGGGACAGGCGGATCCTACGAGCAGTACTTC
TRBD1,TRBJ2-5,.,TRBV7-6,CASSRIWGQQETQYF,TGTGCCAGCAGCCGGATATGGGGACAGCAAGAGACCCAGTACTTC
.,TRBJ1-1,.,TRBV24-1,CATSDPNREGNRAFF,TGTGCCACCAGTGACCCTAACAGGGAGGGGAACAGAGCTTTCTTT
TRBD2,TRBJ2-5,.,TRBV7-6,CASSPGRDYAIQETQYF,TGTGCCAGCAGCCCCGGTCGGGACTACGCTATCCAAGAGACCCAGTACTTC
.,TRBJ2-7,.,TRBV30,CAWDETPQGHEQYF,TGTGCCTGGGACGAAACCCCACAGGGACACGAGCAGTACTTC
TRBD1,TRBJ2-7,.,TRBV5-4,CASSFRDSPEQYF,TGTGCCAGCAGCTTTAGGGACAGCCCCGAGCAGTACTTC
.,TRBJ2-5,.,TRBV4-1,CASSQDPGVGETQYF,TGCGCCAGCAGCCAAGATCCGGGGGTTGGGGAGACCCAGTACTTC
.,TRBJ2-4,.,TRBV27,CASSLQAGENIQYF,TGTGCCAGCAGCCTACAAGCAGGGGAAAACATTCAGTACTTC
.,TRBJ1-5,few,TRBV9,CASSSGPGKDQPQHF,TGTGCCAGCAGCTCCGGGCCGGGAAAAGATCAGCCCCAGCATTTT
.,TRBJ1-5,.,TRBV30,CAWSGGQTNQPQHF,TGTGCCTGGAGTGGAGGACAGACCAATCAGCCCCAGCATTTT
.,TRBJ2-1,.,TRBV7-2,CASSLNPGAQYNEQFF,TGTGCCAGCAGCCTAAATCCAGGGGCCCAATACAATGAGCAGTTCTTC
.,TRBJ1-5,.,TRBV19,CASKPTGGGGSNQPQHF,TGTGCCAGTAAGCCAACGGGGGGCGGCGGGAGCAATCAGCCCCAGCATTTT
TRBD1,TRBJ2-3,.,TRBV11-1,CASSVRQGSADTQYF,TGTGCCAGCAGCGTAAGACAGGGGAGTGCAGATACGCAGTATTTT
TRBD2,TRBJ2-1,once,TRBV4-3,CASSQAGIAGGLNEQFF,TGCGCCAGCAGCCAAGCCGGGATAGCGGGGGGGCTCAATGAGCAGTTCTTC
.,TRBJ1-2,.,TRBV6-1,CASSEQGFNGYTF,TGTGCCAGCAGTGAACAGGGTTTCAATGGCTACACCTTC
TRBD2,TRBJ2-5,.,TRBV6-5,CASSYSGTQETQYF,TGTGCCAGCAGTTACAGCGGGACCCAAGAGACCCAGTACTTC
TRBD1,TRBJ1-2,.,TRBV7-6,CASSLVKTGGYGYTF,TGTGCCAGCAGCTTAGTCAAGACAGGGGGGTATGGCTACACCTTC
TRBD2,TRBJ2-7,.,TRBV7-2,CASSLGTSGISTPYEQYF,TGTGCCAGCAGCTTAGGGACTAGCGGGATTTCAACCCCCTACGAGCAGTACTTC
TRBD2,TRBJ2-3,.,TRBV10-3,CAISETSGSTDTQYF,TGTGCCATCAGTGAGACTAGCGGAAGCACAGATACGCAGTATTTT
TRBD2,TRBJ2-3,.,TRBV5-5,CASSFTSGRSSDTQYF,TGTGCCAGCAGCTTTACTAGCGGGAGGAGCTCAGATACGCAGTATTTT
.,TRBJ2-3,.,TRBV5-1,CASSLERNTDTQYF,TGCGCCAGCAGCTTGGAGAGGAACACAGATACGCAGTATTTT
TRBD1,TRBJ1-2,.,TRBV6-5,CASSLGTAFYGYTF,TGTGCCAGCAGCCTCGGGACAGCTTTTTATGGCTACACCTTC